The 24 T cell receptor beta chains presented below share a single source sample, sequenced in a study of response to subunit inactivated influenza vaccine (dated by TCRdb to 2016 to 2018). Library preparation employed RT-PCR. Sequencing was carried out with an Illumina HiSeq 2500. TCRdb took the public reads, trimmed them with fastp at Q25, ran MiXCR for clone calling and kept in-frame beta chains. Merged by CDR3 protein, the rows form single entries marked with the most common genes and DNA. The sample profile shows around 750,000 distinct CDR3 sequences; roughly 20% of them were found once. Roughly 10% of the sample rests with the top ten. Here the sequenced sample was PBMCs from blood, taken less than 6 days after vaccination. All receptors derive from a man aged 50-60 years who received an inactivated influenza vaccine. Donor details come from another sample of the same person, matched by shared clones.

This clonotype was detected a few times. The V and J genes are TRBV6-1 and TRBJ2-1; 10 bases align to TRBD2. Trimming cost V 5 bases and J 9 bases; bases outside gene matches: 16. Germline CDR1 reads MNHNS; CDR2 reads SASEGT. The CDR3 contains 17 residues. This chain's CDR3 is CASSPSSSGRAHGEQFF. DNA of the CDR3: TGTGCCAGCAGTCCATCGTCTAGCGGGAGAGCGCACGGTGAGCAGTTCTTC.

This clonotype has just a few counts. This sequence joins TRBV4-2 and TRBJ2-3, with D tentatively TRBD2 (6 bases). Trimming cost V 0 bases and J 0 bases, with 10 bases left between them. Looked up from germline, CDR1 is LGHNA and CDR2 is YNFKEQ. The CDR3 length is 16 residues. The CDR3: CASSQETGESTDTQYF. As DNA, the CDR3 is TGTGCCAGCAGCCAAGAAACGGGAGAAAGCACAGATACGCAGTATTTT.

In this sample, this clonotype turned up many times. The chain links TRBV29-1 to TRBJ2-3; maybe TRBD2 (5 bases). The V and J ends lost 8 bases and 1 base respectively, with 13 bases between them. From germline, CDR1 is SQVTM and CDR2 ANQGSEA. This CDR3 is built from 13 residues. CDR3: CSSSGKGTDTQYF. In DNA form, the CDR3 reads TGCAGCTCCTCGGGAAAGGGCACAGATACGCAGTATTTT.

This clonotype was seen ten or more times. This chain joins TRBV20-1 and TRBJ2-1; the match to TRBD2 covers 12 bases. The germline CDR1 and CDR2 sequences are DFQATT and SNEGSKA (reference sequence). The CDR3 is 14 amino acids. The junction had 4 bases not matched to a gene; V was cut back by 4 bases and J by 6 bases. CDR3 sequence: CSATGLAGRNEQFF. For the CDR3, the DNA is TGCAGTGCTACGGGACTAGCGGGTCGCAATGAGCAGTTCTTC.

This clonotype was picked up a small number of times. The genes are TRBV20-1 and TRBJ2-5; 7 nucleotides line up with TRBD2. The germline V gene has CDR1 DFQATT and CDR2 SNEGSKA (reference sequence). The CDR3 spans 14 residues. The V gene end was trimmed by 3 bases and the J gene end by 2 bases; junction bases not matched to a gene: 6. For the CDR3, the DNA is TGCAGTGCTAGTGCCCTAGCGGCGCAAGAGACCCAGTACTTC. This codes for CSASALAAQETQYF.

The V call is TRBV20-1, the J call TRBJ1-1; D might be TRBD1 (5 bases). The CDR3 sequence is 15 residues long. V lost 1 base and J 6 bases, leaving 18 bases between the germline ends. The germline V gene has CDR1 DFQATT and CDR2 SNEGSKA (reference sequence). CDR3 nucleotides: TGCAGTGCTAGAGGCAATCCCGGGGCTCGGGCTGAAGCTTTCTTT. This encodes CSARGNPGARAEAFF.

In this sample, this clonotype turned up a few times. The genes are TRBV18 and TRBJ1-1; D ambiguous. Trimming took off 2 bases at V and 1 base at J, with 8 bases between the two ends. This CDR3 comprises 14 residues. From germline, CDR1 is KGHSH and CDR2 LQKENI. CDR3 residues: CASSPSRPNTEAFF. Written as DNA, the CDR3 is TGTGCCAGCTCACCAAGTAGGCCGAACACTGAAGCTTTCTTT.

This clonotype was counted a few times. J is TRBJ1-2 and V is TRBV20-1, with D unresolved. The germline gives CDR1 DFQATT, CDR2 SNEGSKA (reference sequence). Trimming removed 0 bases from V and 1 base from J, with 6 bases in between. This CDR3 contains 13 residues. This chain's CDR3 is CSARDEINYGYTF. The CDR3, as DNA: TGCAGTGCTAGAGATGAGATTAACTATGGCTACACCTTC.

The gene calls are TRBV6-5 and TRBJ2-1; TRBD2 matches at 10 bases. The CDR3 has 16 amino acids. Germline CDR1 reads MNHEY; CDR2 reads SVGAGI. After removal of 4 bases from V and 6 bases from J, the junction contained 9 bases not matched to a gene. The CDR3 DNA reads TGTGCCAGCAGTTTCACACTAGCGGGAAGTCGCAATGAGCAGTTCTTC. It is translated as CASSFTLAGSRNEQFF.

This clonotype was seen ten or more times. This chain uses TRBV7-9 with TRBJ2-5, with D tentatively TRBD2 (6 bases). Germline lookup yields CDR1 SEHNR and CDR2 FQNEAQ (reference sequence). This CDR3 spans 14 amino acids. Deletions cut 5 bases from V and 5 bases from J, with 15 bases between. The DNA of the CDR3 is TGTGCCAGCAGCCGCTCGGGAGTAGGGGAGACCCAGTACTTC. This encodes CASSRSGVGETQYF.

In its sample, this clonotype was seen once. This sequence joins TRBV7-2 and TRBJ2-5, with TRBD2 matching over 15 bases. The germline gives CDR1 SGHTA, CDR2 FQGNSA. The CDR3 loop spans 17 amino acids. Trimming took 5 bases from V and 4 from J; bases not matched to a gene: 8. CDR3 protein: CASSKGTSGGWAETQYF. DNA for the CDR3: TGTGCCAGCAGCAAAGGGACTAGCGGGGGGTGGGCAGAGACCCAGTACTTC.

This clonotype was counted once. The gene calls are TRBV20-1 and TRBJ1-1, with 8 nucleotides matching TRBD1. The J segment lost 0 bases and the V segment lost 4 bases, leaving 10 bases of the junction unmatched. The CDR3 length is 16 residues. CDR1 and CDR2 from the germline V gene are DFQATT and SNEGSKA (reference sequence). The DNA of the CDR3 is TGCAGTGCTAATCATGGGGCAGGGGGCATGAACACTGAAGCTTTCTTT. Amino acid sequence: CSANHGAGGMNTEAFF.

This clonotype was seen more than once but under ten times. This chain joins TRBV3-1 and TRBJ2-5, with D possibly TRBD2 on 6 matching bases. This CDR3 region has 15 residues. Germline CDR1 and CDR2: LGHDT and YNNKEL (reference sequence). Between the trimmed V and J ends, which lost 2 bases and 1 base, there was a span of 11 bases. CDR3: CASSQQTSFQETQYF. The CDR3 DNA reads as TGTGCCAGCAGCCAACAGACTAGTTTCCAAGAGACCCAGTACTTC.

The chain is built from TRBV7-2 and TRBJ2-3; 13 bases agree with TRBD2. Germline CDR1 is SGHTA and CDR2 is FQGNSA. J lost 2 bases, V lost 5 bases, and 4 bases had no gene match. The CDR3 covers 16 residues. The CDR3 region has the DNA TGTGCCAGCAGCATTACTAGCGGGGGGGTCACAGATACGCAGTATTTT. Translation: CASSITSGGVTDTQYF.

This clonotype was counted at least ten times. The rearrangement links TRBV7-3 to TRBJ2-1, with D unclear. The CDR3 length is 13 residues. V lost 5 bases and J lost 5, with 10 bases in between. Per the germline V gene, CDR1 is SGHTA and CDR2 is FQGTGA. CDR3 sequence: CASSTRSHNEQFF. The CDR3 DNA sequence: TGTGCCAGCAGCACCCGATCCCACAATGAGCAGTTCTTC.

A remark on this clonotype: The junction does not match germline at one end; this may be a read error. CDR3 sequence (DNA): TGCGCCAGCACCTTGGGCGCAGGGGGGAACACCGGGGAGCTGTTTTTT. Translated, it gives CASTLGAGGNTGELFF. This rearrangement joins TRBV5-1 to TRBJ2-2; 7 bases agree with TRBD1. This CDR3 spans 16 amino acids. Per the germline V gene, CDR1 is SGHRS and CDR2 is YFSETQ.

This clonotype was observed a single time. One end of the junction is discordant with germline, which a read error may explain. The chain recombines TRBV12-3 or TRBV12-4 with TRBJ1-1; a possible D gene is TRBD1 (6 bases). This CDR3 is 12 amino acids long. CDR3: CASSLAGGGEAF. The DNA for the CDR3 is TGTGCCAGCAGCTTAGCTGGGGGCGGTGAGGCATTT.

This clonotype was counted many times. The V call is TRBV6-1, the J call TRBJ1-1; the D gene is possibly TRBD1 (6 bases). This CDR3 is built from 14 residues. Deletions cut 10 bases from V and 2 bases from J, with 17 bases between. Germline V CDR1 and CDR2: MNHNS, SASEGT. CDR3 sequence (DNA): TGTGCCATAAAGAGGGGGGCGACTAACACTGAAGCTTTCTTT. Translation: CAIKRGATNTEAFF.

The chain is built from TRBV12-3 or TRBV12-4 and TRBJ1-1, with unresolved D. This CDR3 has 12 residues. The V end was cut by 5 bases, the J end by 8 bases, with 12 bases between. This chain's CDR3 is CASSHAAREAFF. CDR3 coding DNA: TGTGCCAGCAGTCACGCTGCAAGAGAAGCTTTCTTT.

As concerns this clonotype: One base away lies a much larger clone, so this may be a sequencing read error. The rearrangement joins TRBV7-9 to TRBJ2-3; D might be TRBD1 or TRBD2, each matching 5 bases. Germline assignment: CDR1 SEHNR and CDR2 FQNEAQ (reference sequence). The CDR3 runs 16 residues. The CDR3, as DNA: TGTGCCACCAGCTTAGCGAAAACAGGCCACACAGATACGCAGTATTTT. Translating gives CATSLAKTGHTDTQYF.

J is TRBJ2-2 and V is TRBV12-3 or TRBV12-4, with TRBD1 matching over 11 bases. CDR3 size: 16 residues. The trim removed 4 bases at V and 7 bases at J, leaving 8 bases unmatched. CDR3 in amino acids: CASSSDRGRVGGELFF. The CDR3 DNA reads TGTGCCAGCAGTTCGGACAGGGGGCGAGTCGGCGGGGAGCTGTTTTTT.

This clonotype came up many times. The rearrangement uses TRBV28 and TRBJ2-7; D remains unclear. Trimming cost V 6 bases and J 3 bases, with 9 bases left between them. Germline CDR1 MDHEN, CDR2 SYDVKM. This CDR3 has 12 residues. The CDR3 coding sequence is TGTGCCAGCAGACGGGCGAACTACGAGCAGTACTTC. This encodes CASRRANYEQYF. Complete variable domain (other parts from reference TRBV28 and TRBJ2-7): DVKVTQSSRYLVKRTGEKVFLECVQDMDHENMFWYRQDPGLGLRLIYFSYDVKMKEKGDIPEGYSVSREKKERFSLILESASTNQTSMYLCASRRANYEQYFGPGTRLTVT.

This clonotype was detected a few times. V and J are TRBV5-6 and TRBJ2-1; D is possibly TRBD2 (6 bases). V was shortened by 4 bases and J by 4 bases, with 15 bases between the two germline ends. From germline, CDR1 is SGHDT and CDR2 YYEEEE. This CDR3 is 15 amino acids long. The CDR3 spells CASSPLDGGYNEQFF. The CDR3 nucleotides read TGTGCCAGCAGCCCCTTAGATGGGGGGTACAATGAGCAGTTCTTC.

This clonotype was counted at least ten times. The genes are TRBV20-1 and TRBJ2-5; TRBD2 matches at 12 bases. Germline CDR1 is DFQATT and CDR2 is SNEGSKA (reference sequence). Losses at the gene ends were 4 bases for V and 4 bases for J; bases not matched to a gene: 4. The CDR3 covers 14 residues. CDR3: CSATTSGRGETQYF. CDR3 sequence (DNA): TGCAGTGCTACGACTAGCGGGAGAGGAGAGACCCAGTACTTC.